This T cell receptor (beta chain) was identified during a study of cytotoxic CD8 clonotypes in ibrutinib-treated CLL. Study at large: The average sample held roughly 250,000 productive templates and 85,000 to 100,000 productive rearrangements.

TCRdb keeps only in-frame clones here, not all; method: immunoSEQ multiplex PCR. The data hold 15,000 to 20,000 clones, with 65% to 70% observed a single time. The origin of this receptor is a human donor with chronic lymphocytic leukemia. The specimen comprised PBMCs, sampled before ibrutinib treatment.

CDR3 bases: TGTGCCAGCAGCACCTCTCTGACAGGATACAATGAGCAGTTCTTC. It is translated as CASSTSLTGYNEQFF. The chain is built from TRBV7-2 and TRBJ2-1; the D gene is possibly TRBD1 (6 bases). With 5 bases removed from V and 4 bases from J, the gap between germline ends came to 15 bases. The germline V gene has CDR1 SGHTA and CDR2 FQGNSA. The CDR3 contains 15 residues.